This note documents a single T cell receptor (beta chain) sequence. Assay used: immunoSEQ multiplex PCR; TCRdb lists only in-frame clones, some missing. The data hold some 5,100 clones, with about 80% observed a single time. The V and J ends lost 4 bases and 6 bases, in that order; junction bases with no gene match: 8. This CDR3 region has 14 residues. The V gene's germline CDR1 is GTSNPN and CDR2 SVGIG (reference sequence). Time point reported: inflamed ileum from the surgical specimen. The data are from a study of T cell repertoires in ileal Crohn's disease. Overall study context: Biopsies of inflamed ileum from the surgical specimen form M0 samples.

This TCR derives from an adult with Crohn's disease. Source material: ileal tissue. This sequence joins TRBV30 and TRBJ2-1; TRBD2 aligns across 8 bases. The CDR3 DNA is TGTGCCTGGACTATCGGGGGGGCGGGCAATGAGCAGTTCTTC. Its protein product is CAWTIGGAGNEQFF.